This entry features one TCR beta chain sequence. The antigen this receptor binds is unknown. Base qualities are not at hand, and no much larger clone is one base apart. This sample was taken from a study of response to subunit inactivated influenza vaccine (dated by TCRdb to the late 2010s). At the level of the whole study: Deep quantitative T cell receptor repertoire profiling was used in the study to track responses to a trivalent subunit inactivated influenza vaccine.

Libraries were prepared through RT-PCR. Sequencing relied on an Illumina HiSeq 2500. TCRdb itself trimmed the public reads at Q25 with fastp, ran MiXCR and retained productive beta chains. Every CDR3 protein is listed once, alongside the most common genes and DNA of its rows. The sample table lists 650,000 to 800,000 distinct CDR3 sequences, about 18% of them with a count of one. Roughly a tenth of the sample is in the top ten clones. General conclusions and limits of the study: The authors proposed that each seasonal influenza vaccination may bring in only a limited number of new T cells.

Measured from the cysteine to the phenylalanine, the CDR3 is 18 residues long. Only CDR3 DNA is held: 54 bases, read in frame from base 1. CDR1 and CDR2 were assigned from the germline V gene as MGHRA and YSYEKL. Unmatched junction bases come to 8, with V trimmed by 1 base and J by 1 base. The V and J segments used are TRBV4-1 and TRBJ2-3; 10 middle bases align to TRBD2. The receptor's source is a man aged 50 or older who received an inactivated influenza vaccine. Donor details come from another sample of the same person, matched by shared clones. Sequencing used PBMCs from blood, obtained less than 6 days after vaccination. The CDR3 region reads CASSQGTSGDTRTDTQYF. The nucleotides are TGCGCCAGCAGCCAAGGGACTAGCGGCGACACCCGCACAGATACGCAGTATTTT.